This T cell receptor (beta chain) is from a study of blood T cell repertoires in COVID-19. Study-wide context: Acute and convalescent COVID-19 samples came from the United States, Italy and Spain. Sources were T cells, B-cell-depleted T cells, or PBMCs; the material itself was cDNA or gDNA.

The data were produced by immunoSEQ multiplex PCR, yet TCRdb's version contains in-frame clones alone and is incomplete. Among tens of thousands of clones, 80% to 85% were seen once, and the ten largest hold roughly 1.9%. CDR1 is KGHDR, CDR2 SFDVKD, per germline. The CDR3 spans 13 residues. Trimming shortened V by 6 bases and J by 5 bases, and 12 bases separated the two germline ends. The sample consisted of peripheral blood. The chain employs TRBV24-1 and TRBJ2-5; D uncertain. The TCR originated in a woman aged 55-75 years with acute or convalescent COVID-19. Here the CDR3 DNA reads TGTGCCACCAGTTCTCCGGGTTGGGAGACCCAGTACTTC. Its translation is CATSSPGWETQYF.